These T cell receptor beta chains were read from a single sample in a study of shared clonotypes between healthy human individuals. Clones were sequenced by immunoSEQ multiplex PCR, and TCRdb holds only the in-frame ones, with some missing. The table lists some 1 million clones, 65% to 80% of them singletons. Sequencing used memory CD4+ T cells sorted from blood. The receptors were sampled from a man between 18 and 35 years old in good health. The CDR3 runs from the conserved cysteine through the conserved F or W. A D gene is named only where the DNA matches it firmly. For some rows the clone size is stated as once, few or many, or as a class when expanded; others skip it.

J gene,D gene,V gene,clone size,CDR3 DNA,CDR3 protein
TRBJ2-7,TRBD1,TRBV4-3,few,TGCGCCAGCAGCCAAAACCTTGGGACAGGGGGCCGGGCCGAGCAGTACTTC,CASSQNLGTGGRAEQYF
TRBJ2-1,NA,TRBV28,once,TGTGCCAGCAGTCCCGGAGACTCCTTGGGTAATGAGCAGTTCTTC,CASSPGDSLGNEQFF
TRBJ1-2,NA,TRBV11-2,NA,TGTGCCAGCAGCTTAGCGCAGGGAGACTATGGCTACACCTTC,CASSLAQGDYGYTF
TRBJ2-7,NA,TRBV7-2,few,TGTGCCAGCAGCTTAGCGAGGTCGGGGGAGCAGTACTTC,CASSLARSGEQYF
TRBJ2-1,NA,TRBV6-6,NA,TGTGCCAGCAGTTACCGGACTGGAAACAATGAGCAGTTCTTC,CASSYRTGNNEQFF
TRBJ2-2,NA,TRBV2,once,TGTGCCAGCAGCCTGGAGAACACCGGGGAGCTGTTTTTT,CASSLENTGELFF
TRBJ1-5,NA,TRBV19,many,TGTGCCAGTAGTGAGTACAGGTTTACCCAGCCCCAGCATTTT,CASSEYRFTQPQHF
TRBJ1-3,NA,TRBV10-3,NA,TGTGCCATCAGTGAGTCGGGGGGCGCGGGAGGAAACACCATATATTTT,CAISESGGAGGNTIYF
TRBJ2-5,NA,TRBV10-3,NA,TGTGCCATCAGGGACTACAGTGGAGAGACCCAGTACTTC,CAIRDYSGETQYF
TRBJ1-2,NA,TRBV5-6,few,TGTGCCAGCAGCTTGGGGGGGCAGAACTATGGCTACACCTTC,CASSLGGQNYGYTF
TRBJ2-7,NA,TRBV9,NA,TGTGCCAGCAGCGAGGGGGGTCTGACGGTGAACGAGCAGTACTTC,CASSEGGLTVNEQYF
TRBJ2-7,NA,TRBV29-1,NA,TGCAGCGTTGAGGGGCAGACCTACGAGCAGTACTTC,CSVEGQTYEQYF
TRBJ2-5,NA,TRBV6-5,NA,TGTGCCAGCAGTCTTAGAGGGGGTCAGGAGACCCAGTACTTC,CASSLRGGQETQYF
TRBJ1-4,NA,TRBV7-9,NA,TGTGCCAGCAGCCGTCAGGGGCCTACAACTAATGAAAAACTGTTTTTT,CASSRQGPTTNEKLFF
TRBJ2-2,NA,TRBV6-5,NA,TGTGCCAGCAGTAGAGTGCGGAGAGGGGAGCTGTTTTTT,CASSRVRRGELFF
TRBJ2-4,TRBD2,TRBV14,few,TGTGCCAGCAGCCAAGGTGCGGGAGACAAAAACATTCAGTACTTC,CASSQGAGDKNIQYF
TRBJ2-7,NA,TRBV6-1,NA,TGTGCCAGCAGTGCCGGGACCAGGAGCACCTACGAGCAGTACTTC,CASSAGTRSTYEQYF
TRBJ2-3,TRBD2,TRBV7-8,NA,TGTGCCAGCAGCCTCCGGACTAGCGGGTTCATCGGAGATACGCAGTATTTT,CASSLRTSGFIGDTQYF
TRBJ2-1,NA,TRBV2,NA,TGTGCTTCCCAGGGGGGGAGCAATGAGCAGTTCTTC,CASQGGSNEQFF
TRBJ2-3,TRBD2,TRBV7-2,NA,TGTGCCAGCAGTCGAGGAGCGGGGTTGATCACAGATACGCAGTATTTT,CASSRGAGLITDTQYF
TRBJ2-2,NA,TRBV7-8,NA,TGTGCCAGCAGTTCCAATAGGGAGACCGGGGAGCTGTTTTTT,CASSSNRETGELFF
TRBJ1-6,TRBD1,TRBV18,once,TGTGCCAGCTCTCCGGGACAGGCCAATTCACCCCTCCACTTT,CASSPGQANSPLHF
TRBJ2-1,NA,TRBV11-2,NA,TGTGCCAGCAGCTTAGATGGGTTCGGGACTCACAATGAGCAGTTCTTC,CASSLDGFGTHNEQFF
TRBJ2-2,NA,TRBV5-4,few,TGTGCCAGCAGCTTCGGGGGGCGTATGAACACCGGGGAGCTGTTTTTT,CASSFGGRMNTGELFF
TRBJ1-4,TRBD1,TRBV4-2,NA,TGTGCCAGCAGCCAAGAATGGGGACAGGGGAGGGAAAAACTGTTTTTT,CASSQEWGQGREKLFF